This T cell receptor beta chain comes out of a study of T cell responses to AZD1222 COVID-19 vaccine. Method: immunoSEQ multiplex PCR; TCRdb's copy keeps in-frame clones and lacks some. The profile shows tens of thousands of clones, about 87% of them singletons. The CDR3 has 12 amino acids. CDR1 KGHDR and CDR2 SFDVKD come from the germline V gene. A word on this clone: At one boundary the junction diverges from the germline segment, which might be a read error.

The material sequenced was peripheral blood, taken on day 0 of AZD1222 vaccination. The V call is TRBV24-1, the J call TRBJ2-5; D ambiguous. This sequence was found in an adult in good health. CDR3 in amino acids: CATSETQQTQYF. DNA for the CDR3: TGTGCCACCAGTGAGACCCAACAGACCCAGTACTTC.